Following are 20 T cell receptor beta chains from one sample sequenced in a study of T cell repertoires in cytomegalovirus infection. TCRdb analysed the reads with MiXCR anew, one entry per CDR3 protein. This sample has hundreds of thousands of distinct CDR3 sequences; roughly 24% occur once, and the top ten carry 7% to 9%. The sequenced sample was CD8+ T cells from PBMCs. The receptors here all came from a human donor in good health (CMV status not recorded). Some clones in this sample may be carry-over from other donors' samples.

The table lists this clonotype with many counts. This chain joins TRBV7-2 and TRBJ2-7, with TRBD1 identical over 8 bases. Trimming at V came to 6 bases and at J to 6 bases, leaving 7 bases not matched to a gene. Germline CDR1 is SGHTA and CDR2 is FQGNSA. This CDR3 contains 13 residues. The CDR3 DNA follows: TGTGCCAGCAGACACGCGACAGGGGCCGAGCAGTACTTC. Protein sequence: CASRHATGAEQYF.

This chain uses TRBV28 with TRBJ1-1; 7 bases match TRBD1. Losses at the gene ends were 6 bases for V and 0 bases for J; bases not matched to a gene: 4. There are 14 residues in the CDR3. The germline V gene has CDR1 MDHEN and CDR2 SYDVKM. The CDR3 DNA reads as TGTGCCAGCAGAACCGGGACAGTGAACACTGAAGCTTTCTTT. It specifies CASRTGTVNTEAFF.

A few counts support this clonotype. The chain recombines TRBV5-5 with TRBJ2-1; 13 bases agree with TRBD2. The V gene's germline CDR1 is SGHKS and CDR2 YYEKEE (reference sequence). The V segment lost 0 bases and the J segment 6 bases; nucleotides outside the gene matches: 3. This CDR3 is built from 16 residues. The CDR3 loop reads CASSLELAGGGNEQFF. In DNA form, the CDR3 reads TGTGCCAGCAGCTTGGAACTAGCGGGGGGGGGCAATGAGCAGTTCTTC.

This chain links TRBV20-1 with TRBJ1-2; D is unclear. Looked up from germline, CDR1 is DFQATT and CDR2 is SNEGSKA (reference sequence). This CDR3 spans 12 amino acids. With 6 bases removed from V and 8 bases from J, the gap between germline ends came to 16 bases. CDR3 residues: CSASVPLGGYTF. The CDR3 coding sequence is TGCAGTGCATCGGTCCCCCTGGGGGGCTACACCTTC.

This clonotype was seen at least ten times. The J gene is TRBJ1-2, the V gene TRBV7-9; D remains ambiguous. Germline V CDR1 and CDR2: SEHNR, FQNEAQ (reference sequence). V was clipped by 5 bases and J by 8 bases, with 12 bases between them. The CDR3 has 12 residues. The CDR3 here is CASSQGQYGYTF. The CDR3 bases are TGTGCCAGCAGCCAAGGTCAATACGGCTACACCTTC.

The chain joins TRBV14 to TRBJ1-1, with no clear D. The germline V gene has CDR1 SGHDN and CDR2 FVKESK. This CDR3 is built from 13 residues. Trimming stripped 4 bases from V and 1 base from J, with 7 bases between. The CDR3 bases are TGTGCCAGCAGCCTTTACAAGAACACTGAAGCTTTCTTT. It specifies CASSLYKNTEAFF.

This clonotype was found a few times. The chain is built from TRBV25-1 and TRBJ1-2; 9 bases map to TRBD1. Germline assignment: CDR1 MGHDK and CDR2 SYGVNS. With V trimmed by 1 base and J by 8 bases, 5 bases remained unmatched. CDR3 length equals 14 residues. As DNA, the CDR3 is TGTGCCAGCAGTGAATGGGGACAGGGACGAGGCTACACCTTC. This sequence encodes CASSEWGQGRGYTF.

J is TRBJ2-3 and V is TRBV28; D remains unclear. Between the trimmed V and J ends, which lost 2 bases and 10 bases, there was a span of 13 bases. Germline V CDR1 and CDR2: MDHEN, SYDVKM. This CDR3 has 13 residues. The CDR3 protein is CASSLQGLSSQYF. In DNA, the CDR3 is TGTGCCAGCAGTTTACAAGGGCTCTCATCGCAGTATTTT.

A remark on this clonotype: Germline and junction disagree at one end, which may indicate a read error. The chain carries TRBV7-3 and TRBJ2-3; TRBD2 matches 12 bases. The CDR3 loop spans 15 amino acids. CDR1 is SGHTA, CDR2 FQGTGA, per germline. As DNA, the CDR3 is TGTGTCAGCAGCTTGACTAGCGGGGGAGGAGATACGCAGTATTTT. Amino acids: CVSSLTSGGGDTQYF. The entire variable domain, with the rest obtained from reference TRBV7-3 and TRBJ2-3, is as follows: GAGVSQTPSNKVTEKGKYVELRCDPISGHTALYWYRQSLGQGPEFLIYFQGTGAADDSGLPNDRFFAVRPEGSVSTLKIQRTERGDSAVYLCVSSLTSGGGDTQYFGPGTRLTVL.

This chain uses TRBV6-2 or TRBV6-3 with TRBJ1-5; D unresolved. The CDR3 covers 15 residues. Germline CDR1 MNHEY, CDR2 SVGEGT. V lost 4 bases and J 0 bases, leaving 10 bases between the germline ends. The CDR3 region is CASSSTTYSNQPQHF. The CDR3 DNA is TGTGCCAGCAGTTCGACAACCTATAGCAATCAGCCCCAGCATTTT.

In this sample, this clonotype turned up a few times. The chain recombines TRBV7-9 with TRBJ1-1, with D possibly matching TRBD1 (6 bases). V dropped 1 base and J dropped 3 bases, with 12 bases sitting between them. CDR3 length equals 15 residues. Germline lookup yields CDR1 SEHNR and CDR2 FQNEAQ (reference sequence). Here the CDR3 DNA reads TGTGCCAGCAGCTTAGTAGGACAGAAACACACTGAAGCTTTCTTT. Its translation is CASSLVGQKHTEAFF.

Remarks on this clonotype: A read error is possible here, since a much larger clone lies one base away. The rearrangement links TRBV12-3 or TRBV12-4 to TRBJ2-6; possible D gene TRBD2, 5 bases. V was cut by 7 bases and J by 7 bases, with 8 bases left in between. The CDR3 sequence is 12 residues long. Here the CDR3 reads CASTGNANVLTF. As DNA, the CDR3 is TGTGCCAGCACCGGGAACGCCAACGTCCTGACTTTC.

J is TRBJ2-3 and V is TRBV6-5; TRBD1 or TRBD2 may be the D gene (5 bases each). V shed 7 bases and J shed 5 bases, with 19 bases lying between them. The CDR3 loop spans 15 amino acids. CDR1 is MNHEY and CDR2 is SVGAGI in the germline V gene. CDR3 sequence (DNA): TGTGCCAGCACCTACGACGGGGCCCAGAAAGATACGCAGTATTTT. Protein product: CASTYDGAQKDTQYF.

The V gene is TRBV4-1, the J gene TRBJ1-2; possible D gene TRBD1, 5 bases. The CDR3 sequence is 16 residues long. Germline lookup yields CDR1 MGHRA and CDR2 YSYEKL. The germline V and J ends were trimmed by 0 bases and 2 bases, with 13 bases remaining between them. The CDR3 DNA follows: TGCGCCAGCAGCCAAGATCAGCAGGGATACAACTATGGCTACACCTTC. As protein: CASSQDQQGYNYGYTF.

The V and J genes are TRBV12-3 or TRBV12-4 and TRBJ2-2; D remains ambiguous. The CDR3 spans 12 residues. Trimming removed 4 bases from V and 5 bases from J, with 5 bases in between. The CDR3 nucleotides read TGTGCCAGCAGTTGTGGGACCGGGGAGCTGTTTTTT. Protein sequence: CASSCGTGELFF.

This clonotype was picked up a small number of times. This chain connects TRBV9 to TRBJ2-3; no clear D. Trimming took off 0 bases at V and 2 bases at J, with 4 bases between the two ends. Germline V CDR1 and CDR2: SGDLS, YYNGEE. The CDR3 consists of 13 residues. The DNA for the CDR3 is TGTGCCAGCAGCGTAGTACCCACAGATACGCAGTATTTT. Translating gives CASSVVPTDTQYF.

In this sample, this clonotype turned up many times. The chain combines TRBV27 with TRBJ2-4, with 7 bases aligning to TRBD1. CDR3 length: 15 amino acids. The J segment lost 8 bases and the V segment lost 2 bases, leaving 9 bases of the junction unmatched. The germline V gene encodes CDR1 MNHEY and CDR2 SMNVEV (reference sequence). CDR3 sequence: CASSLQPTGLHIQYF. The DNA for the CDR3 is TGTGCCAGCAGTTTACAGCCGACAGGGTTGCACATTCAGTACTTC.

The chain couples TRBV28 to TRBJ2-1, with TRBD2 matching over 7 bases. The CDR3 is made up of 15 amino acids. V shed 6 bases and J 5 bases; nucleotides not matched to a gene: 10. The germline gives CDR1 MDHEN, CDR2 SYDVKM. In nucleotides, the CDR3 is TGTGCCAGCAGCCCCGAGTGGGCGGGGGACAATGAGCAGTTCTTC. It specifies CASSPEWAGDNEQFF.

This clonotype has only a few counts. A much larger clone sits a single nucleotide away, making a read error possible. The chain combines TRBV6-6 with TRBJ1-1; no firm D call. The CDR3 covers 13 residues. CDR1 is MNHNY, CDR2 SVGAGI, per germline (reference sequence). V was cut by 0 bases and J by 4 bases, with 6 bases left in between. The CDR3 region is CASSYSWSTEAFF. DNA of the CDR3: TGTGCCAGCAGTTACTCGTGGAGCACTGAAGCTTTCTTT.

This chain links TRBV6-2 or TRBV6-3 with TRBJ2-2; TRBD1 might be the D (7 bases). Per germline, CDR1 MNHEY and CDR2 SVGEGT. The CDR3 loop spans 14 amino acids. The ends were cut back, 8 bases at V and 2 bases at J, with 12 bases in the middle. This CDR3 reads CASSRGDNTGELFF. The CDR3 coding sequence is TGTGCCAGCTCCAGGGGGGACAACACCGGGGAGCTGTTTTTT.